This T cell receptor beta chain was captured by sequencing in a study of blood T cell repertoires in COVID-19. At the level of the study: Spain, Italy and the United States supplied samples that represented acute and convalescent COVID-19. Nucleic acid was either cDNA or gDNA, and it came from T cells, B-cell-depleted T cells, or PBMCs.

Germline lookup yields CDR1 KGHSH and CDR2 LQKENI. Between the trimmed V and J ends, which lost 3 bases and 0 bases, there was a span of 8 bases. The CDR3 covers 15 residues. Details on this clone: The identical CDR3 is also encoded by other nucleotide sequences in the sample.

Methods used by the authors: How many nucleated cells were present was estimated from reference gene primer amplification. The assay was immunoSEQ multiplex PCR, and TCRdb's table has in-frame clones only and misses some. That table supplies the V and J calls and clone size; D and trimming were determined from the DNA. The table shows around 260,000 clones, with more than 70% occurring only once. The source is a woman between 50 and 59 years old with acute or convalescent COVID-19. The chain employs TRBV18 and TRBJ2-2, with D possibly TRBD1 on 6 matching bases. Input material: peripheral blood. The CDR3 DNA is TGTGCCAGCTCACCGGGGACACCGAACACCGGGGAGCTGTTTTTT. Its translation: CASSPGTPNTGELFF.